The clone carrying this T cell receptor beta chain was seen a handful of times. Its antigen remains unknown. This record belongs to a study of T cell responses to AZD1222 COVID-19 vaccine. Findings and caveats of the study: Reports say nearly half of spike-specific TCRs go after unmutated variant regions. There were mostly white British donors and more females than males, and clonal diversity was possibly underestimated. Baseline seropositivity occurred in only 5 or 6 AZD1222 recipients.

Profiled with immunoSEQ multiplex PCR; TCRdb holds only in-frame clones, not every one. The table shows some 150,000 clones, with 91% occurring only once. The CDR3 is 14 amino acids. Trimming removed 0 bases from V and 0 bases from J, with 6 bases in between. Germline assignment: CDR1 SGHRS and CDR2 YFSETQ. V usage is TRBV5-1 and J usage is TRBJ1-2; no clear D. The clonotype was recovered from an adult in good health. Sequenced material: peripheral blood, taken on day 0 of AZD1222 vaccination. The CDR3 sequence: CASSLGGTNYGYTF. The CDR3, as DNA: TGCGCCAGCAGCTTGGGTGGGACTAACTATGGCTACACCTTC. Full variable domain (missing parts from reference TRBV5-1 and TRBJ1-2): KAGVTQTPRYLIKTRGQQVTLSCSPISGHRSVSWYQQTPGQGLQFLFEYFSETQRNKGNFPGRFSGRQFSNSRSEMNVSTLELGDSALYLCASSLGGTNYGYTFGSGTRLTVV.